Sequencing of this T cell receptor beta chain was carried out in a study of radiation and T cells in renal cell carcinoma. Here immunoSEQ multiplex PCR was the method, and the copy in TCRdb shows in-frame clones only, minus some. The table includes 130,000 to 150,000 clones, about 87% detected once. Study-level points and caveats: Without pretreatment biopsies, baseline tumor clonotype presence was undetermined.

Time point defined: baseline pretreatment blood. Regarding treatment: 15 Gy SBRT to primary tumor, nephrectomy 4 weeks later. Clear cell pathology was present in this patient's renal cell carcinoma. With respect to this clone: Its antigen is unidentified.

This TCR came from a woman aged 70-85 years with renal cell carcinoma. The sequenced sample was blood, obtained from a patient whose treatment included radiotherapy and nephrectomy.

CDR3 DNA: TGTGCCAGCAGCAAACCCGCCACGTTGGCGCAGTATTTT. It specifies CASSKPATLAQYF. The rearrangement links TRBV7-2 to TRBJ2-3; D is uncertain. Germline assignment: CDR1 SGHTA and CDR2 FQGNSA. Trimming removed 5 bases at V and 10 bases at J, with 16 bases between. This CDR3 contains 13 residues.